This is a list of T cell receptor beta chains from one sample in a study of neurological immune-mediated disorders. Each CDR3 protein gets one entry after TCRdb re-called the 5' RACE reads with MiXCR. Among tens of thousands of distinct CDR3 sequences listed, 10% were seen once. Sequenced sample: PBMCs. The receptors shown here come from a woman in her twenties or thirties with HTLV-1-associated myelopathy (HAM/TSP). The CDR3 runs from the conserved cysteine through the conserved F or W. Fields, in order: CDR3 DNA, CDR3 protein, clone size, J gene, V gene, D gene. The D gene is left open where the match is weak. The size of a clone is reported for some rows only, either as once, few or many, or as a class for expanded clones.

cdr3_nt: TGTGCCAGCAGTCGACAGGGGGCTAAGGGAGAGACCCAGTACTTC; cdr3_aa: CASSRQGAKGETQYF; clone_size: many; j_call: TRBJ2-5; v_call: TRBV6-5; d_call: TRBD1
cdr3_nt: TGTGCCAGCAGTTACGAGGCGGGAGGCTACAATGAGCAGTTCTTC; cdr3_aa: CASSYEAGGYNEQFF; clone_size: many; j_call: TRBJ2-1; v_call: TRBV6-6; d_call: TRBD2
cdr3_nt: TGTGCCAGCAGCCCAGCAGGGACAGCCTACGAGCAGTACTTC; cdr3_aa: CASSPAGTAYEQYF; clone_size: many; j_call: TRBJ2-7; v_call: TRBV7-8; d_call: TRBD1
cdr3_nt: TGTGCCAGCAGCTTATTTAAATTTTCCAATGAGCAGTTCTTC; cdr3_aa: CASSLFKFSNEQFF; clone_size: -; j_call: TRBJ2-1; v_call: TRBV11-2; d_call: -
cdr3_nt: TGTGCCACCAGCGGCCTAACAGGGAACACTGAAGCTTTCTTT; cdr3_aa: CATSGLTGNTEAFF; clone_size: medium-sized; j_call: TRBJ1-1; v_call: TRBV15; d_call: -
cdr3_nt: TGCAGCCAGGTGTGGGTTAACACAGATACGCAGTATTTT; cdr3_aa: CSQVWVNTDTQYF; clone_size: many; j_call: TRBJ2-3; v_call: TRBV20-1; d_call: -
cdr3_nt: TGCAGTGCTAGCAGGGCCTCTGGAAACACCATATATTTT; cdr3_aa: CSASRASGNTIYF; clone_size: few; j_call: TRBJ1-3; v_call: TRBV20-1; d_call: -
cdr3_nt: TGTGCCAGCAGTGTAGCGGGGGATTACAATGAGCAGTTCTTC; cdr3_aa: CASSVAGDYNEQFF; clone_size: -; j_call: TRBJ2-1; v_call: TRBV25-1; d_call: TRBD2
cdr3_nt: TGTGCCAGCAGCTTAATGACGGAGACCCAGTACTTC; cdr3_aa: CASSLMTETQYF; clone_size: many; j_call: TRBJ2-5; v_call: TRBV7-2; d_call: -
cdr3_nt: TGTGCCAGCAGACCGGGGGGGGGGCCAGTCAATGAGCAGTTCTTC; cdr3_aa: CASRPGGGPVNEQFF; clone_size: many; j_call: TRBJ2-1; v_call: TRBV9; d_call: TRBD2
cdr3_nt: TGCGCCAGCAGCTTGTCGGACAGGGGAAACATTGTGGGGACAGGGGAAAACAATGAGCAGTTCTTC; cdr3_aa: CASSLSDRGNIVGTGENNEQFF; clone_size: many; j_call: TRBJ2-1; v_call: TRBV5-1; d_call: TRBD1
cdr3_nt: TGTGCCAGCAGTGAGGGGACCGGGGAGCTGTTTTTT; cdr3_aa: CASSEGTGELFF; clone_size: medium-sized; j_call: TRBJ2-2; v_call: TRBV2; d_call: -
cdr3_nt: TGTGCCAGCAGTGAAGAAGGAAGGGAATCCAAAAACATTCAGTACTTC; cdr3_aa: CASSEEGRESKNIQYF; clone_size: many; j_call: TRBJ2-4; v_call: TRBV6-1; d_call: -
cdr3_nt: TGCAGTGCTAGAGAAACAGGGGGCGGCTCTGGCTACACCTTC; cdr3_aa: CSARETGGGSGYTF; clone_size: many; j_call: TRBJ1-2; v_call: TRBV20-1; d_call: TRBD1
cdr3_nt: TGTGCCAGCAGTTTAGACAGGGGCTTAACTGAAGCTTTCTTT; cdr3_aa: CASSLDRGLTEAFF; clone_size: many; j_call: TRBJ1-1; v_call: TRBV12-3/TRBV12-4; d_call: TRBD1
cdr3_nt: TGCAGTGCTGACGCCTTAAGGGTTGGAGGAACCAAAAACATTCAGTACTTC; cdr3_aa: CSADALRVGGTKNIQYF; clone_size: many; j_call: TRBJ2-4; v_call: TRBV20-1; d_call: -
cdr3_nt: TGTGCCAGCAGATGGTACCATGAGCAGTTCTTC; cdr3_aa: CASRWYHEQFF; clone_size: many; j_call: TRBJ2-1; v_call: TRBV12-3/TRBV12-4; d_call: -
cdr3_nt: TGTGCCAGCAGTGCCAGCGTCAGCTCTGGGGCCAACGTCCTGACTTTC; cdr3_aa: CASSASVSSGANVLTF; clone_size: many; j_call: TRBJ2-6; v_call: TRBV6-1; d_call: -
cdr3_nt: TGTGCTAGTGGTTTGGACGGTGCAACTAATGAAAAACTGTTTTTT; cdr3_aa: CASGLDGATNEKLFF; clone_size: many; j_call: TRBJ1-4; v_call: TRBV12-5; d_call: -
cdr3_nt: TGTGCCAGCACTTCGTCGGGGGTTTCTGAAGCTTTCTTT; cdr3_aa: CASTSSGVSEAFF; clone_size: many; j_call: TRBJ1-1; v_call: TRBV2; d_call: -
cdr3_nt: TGCAGCGTTGAGAGGAATGAAAAACTGTTTTTT; cdr3_aa: CSVERNEKLFF; clone_size: -; j_call: TRBJ1-4; v_call: TRBV29-1; d_call: -
cdr3_nt: TGTGCCAGCAGTTACGATGGATCTCGGGGCACAGATACGCAGTATTTT; cdr3_aa: CASSYDGSRGTDTQYF; clone_size: -; j_call: TRBJ2-3; v_call: TRBV6-5; d_call: -
cdr3_nt: TGCAGTGCTCCCGATCTACAGGGGCGACCAGATACGCAGTATTTT; cdr3_aa: CSAPDLQGRPDTQYF; clone_size: many; j_call: TRBJ2-3; v_call: TRBV20-1; d_call: TRBD1
cdr3_nt: TGTGCCAGCAGCGAAGGAAGCGGGGGAAGCTCCTACAATGAGCAGTTCTTC; cdr3_aa: CASSEGSGGSSYNEQFF; clone_size: many; j_call: TRBJ2-1; v_call: TRBV9; d_call: TRBD2
cdr3_nt: TGCAGCGTCGCGTGGGGGGATCATCAGCCCCAGCATTTT; cdr3_aa: CSVAWGDHQPQHF; clone_size: many; j_call: TRBJ1-5; v_call: TRBV29-1; d_call: -
cdr3_nt: TGTGCCAGCAGGCTAGCGGGGCCCACAGATACGCAGTATTTT; cdr3_aa: CASRLAGPTDTQYF; clone_size: many; j_call: TRBJ2-3; v_call: TRBV5-8; d_call: TRBD2
cdr3_nt: TGTGCCAGCAGCGTAGACAGGAACACTGAAGCTTTCTTT; cdr3_aa: CASSVDRNTEAFF; clone_size: many; j_call: TRBJ1-1; v_call: TRBV12-3/TRBV12-4; d_call: -
cdr3_nt: TGCAGCGTTGAACTTGAGGGGAGGGGAAGGTTCGAGCAGTACTTC; cdr3_aa: CSVELEGRGRFEQYF; clone_size: many; j_call: TRBJ2-7; v_call: TRBV29-1; d_call: TRBD2
cdr3_nt: TGTGCCAGCAGTTTAGGTATGAGCCAGGGGCTAAAGAACACTGAAGCTTTCTTT; cdr3_aa: CASSLGMSQGLKNTEAFF; clone_size: many; j_call: TRBJ1-1; v_call: TRBV27; d_call: -
cdr3_nt: TGCGCCAGCAGCCCAGATAGCGGGGGGGCCGCGGATACGCAGTATTTT; cdr3_aa: CASSPDSGGAADTQYF; clone_size: many; j_call: TRBJ2-3; v_call: TRBV5-1; d_call: TRBD2
cdr3_nt: TGCAGTGCTCAAGGGGGTAAAAACATTCAGTACTTC; cdr3_aa: CSAQGGKNIQYF; clone_size: many; j_call: TRBJ2-4; v_call: TRBV20-1; d_call: -
cdr3_nt: TGCAGTGCTAGGGGTAGGGGGCATCCGGGAACTTACAATGAGCAGTTCTTC; cdr3_aa: CSARGRGHPGTYNEQFF; clone_size: many; j_call: TRBJ2-1; v_call: TRBV20-1; d_call: TRBD1
cdr3_nt: TGTGCCAGCAGCTTGTCCAGGCCTAGCACAGATACGCAGTATTTT; cdr3_aa: CASSLSRPSTDTQYF; clone_size: many; j_call: TRBJ2-3; v_call: TRBV7-9; d_call: -
cdr3_nt: TGCAGTGCTCGGGGCTCTGGAAACACCATATATTTT; cdr3_aa: CSARGSGNTIYF; clone_size: many; j_call: TRBJ1-3; v_call: TRBV20-1; d_call: -
cdr3_nt: TGTGCCAGCAGCCCAGGACAGAACTATGGCTACACCTTC; cdr3_aa: CASSPGQNYGYTF; clone_size: many; j_call: TRBJ1-2; v_call: TRBV7-9; d_call: -
cdr3_nt: TGCAGTGCTCCGACGTTGACTAGCGGCAAATTCACAGATACGCAGTATTTT; cdr3_aa: CSAPTLTSGKFTDTQYF; clone_size: many; j_call: TRBJ2-3; v_call: TRBV20-1; d_call: TRBD2
cdr3_nt: TGCAGTGCCACGAAAAGCTCTGGAAACACCATATATTTT; cdr3_aa: CSATKSSGNTIYF; clone_size: many; j_call: TRBJ1-3; v_call: TRBV20-1; d_call: -
cdr3_nt: TGTGCCAGCAGCCCCGGGACAGGGTTGCCCTACGAGCAGTACTTC; cdr3_aa: CASSPGTGLPYEQYF; clone_size: many; j_call: TRBJ2-7; v_call: TRBV6-5; d_call: TRBD1
cdr3_nt: TGCGCCAGCAGCCAAGATTGGACTACGGGCATTCAGTACTTC; cdr3_aa: CASSQDWTTGIQYF; clone_size: many; j_call: TRBJ2-4; v_call: TRBV4-1; d_call: -
cdr3_nt: TGCAGTGCGACGGCTAGCGGGCGAGACACAGATACGCAGTATTTT; cdr3_aa: CSATASGRDTDTQYF; clone_size: medium-sized; j_call: TRBJ2-3; v_call: TRBV20-1; d_call: TRBD2
cdr3_nt: TGTGCCAGCAGCCCGCTAGGGAGAGGGGGTACGCAGTATTTT; cdr3_aa: CASSPLGRGGTQYF; clone_size: many; j_call: TRBJ2-3; v_call: TRBV27; d_call: -
cdr3_nt: TGCGCCAGCAGCTTGGGTGGGGCCTACAATGAGCAGTTCTTC; cdr3_aa: CASSLGGAYNEQFF; clone_size: many; j_call: TRBJ2-1; v_call: TRBV5-1; d_call: -
cdr3_nt: TGCAGTGCCTTCGCGACAGGACCCTCTGGAAACACCATATATTTT; cdr3_aa: CSAFATGPSGNTIYF; clone_size: many; j_call: TRBJ1-3; v_call: TRBV20-1; d_call: -
cdr3_nt: TGTGCCAGCAGCTTAACGGGGGCGAAGAACACTGAAGCTTTCTTT; cdr3_aa: CASSLTGAKNTEAFF; clone_size: many; j_call: TRBJ1-1; v_call: TRBV7-2; d_call: -
cdr3_nt: TGCAGTGCTAGGCCGGAAGGGATAATTACCGGGGAGCTGTTTTTT; cdr3_aa: CSARPEGIITGELFF; clone_size: many; j_call: TRBJ2-2; v_call: TRBV20-1; d_call: -
cdr3_nt: TGTGCCAGCACACTGACCGCCCACGGCACCGGGGAGCTGTTTTTT; cdr3_aa: CASTLTAHGTGELFF; clone_size: many; j_call: TRBJ2-2; v_call: TRBV6-2/TRBV6-3; d_call: -
cdr3_nt: TGTGCCAGCAGCTTATCCCAGCGGGCGCTATCTAGCACAGATACGCAGTATTTT; cdr3_aa: CASSLSQRALSSTDTQYF; clone_size: many; j_call: TRBJ2-3; v_call: TRBV7-2; d_call: -
cdr3_nt: TGCAGTGCTAGAGATGCAAGGGGGGGGGGCACTGAAGCTTTCTTT; cdr3_aa: CSARDARGGGTEAFF; clone_size: many; j_call: TRBJ1-1; v_call: TRBV20-1; d_call: -
cdr3_nt: TGTGCCAGCTCACAAAATACAGAGACTGAAGCTTTCTTT; cdr3_aa: CASSQNTETEAFF; clone_size: many; j_call: TRBJ1-1; v_call: TRBV18; d_call: -
cdr3_nt: TGCAGTGCCTCCGGACTAGCGGGACTACAAGAGACCCAGTACTTC; cdr3_aa: CSASGLAGLQETQYF; clone_size: many; j_call: TRBJ2-5; v_call: TRBV20-1; d_call: TRBD2
cdr3_nt: TGTGCCAGCAGTTTAAAGGGTTCAGAGACCCAGTACTTC; cdr3_aa: CASSLKGSETQYF; clone_size: many; j_call: TRBJ2-5; v_call: TRBV12-3/TRBV12-4; d_call: -
cdr3_nt: TGTGCCAGCAGCCAAGATAAGAGGCCTGAGTACGAGCAGTACTTC; cdr3_aa: CASSQDKRPEYEQYF; clone_size: many; j_call: TRBJ2-7; v_call: TRBV4-2; d_call: -
cdr3_nt: TGCGCCAGCAGCTCGGGGGGAAGCTCCTACAATGAGCAGTTCTTC; cdr3_aa: CASSSGGSSYNEQFF; clone_size: many; j_call: TRBJ2-1; v_call: TRBV5-1; d_call: TRBD2
cdr3_nt: TGCAGTGCTGACCGGGACAGGGCTAATGAGCAGTTCTTC; cdr3_aa: CSADRDRANEQFF; clone_size: many; j_call: TRBJ2-1; v_call: TRBV20-1; d_call: TRBD1